A single sample gave rise to the 8 T cell receptor beta chains below, sequenced in a study of cytomegalovirus exposure and HLA in healthy donors. Sequencing was performed with immunoSEQ multiplex PCR; in TCRdb, only in-frame clones are kept and a portion is missing. The sample has 120,000 or so clones, about 84% seen once; the top ten hold nearly 5%. The sample comprised PBMCs. Every receptor here comes from a man aged 18 to 35 in good health and CMV-seronegative.

The chain joins TRBV2 to TRBJ1-4; D possibly corresponds to TRBD1 (5 bases). V was clipped by 4 bases and J by 3 bases, with 15 bases between them. CDR3 length equals 16 residues. The germline CDR1 and CDR2 sequences are SNHLY and FYNNEI. The CDR3 protein is CASSATTGAANEKLFF. The CDR3 nucleotides read TGTGCCAGCAGTGCCACTACAGGTGCTGCTAATGAAAAACTGTTTTTT.

The chain carries TRBV29-1 and TRBJ1-2; D is unresolved. The CDR3 is made up of 12 amino acids. CDR1 SQVTM and CDR2 ANQGSEA come from the germline V gene. Between the trimmed V and J ends, which lost 4 bases and 5 bases, there was a span of 11 bases. This CDR3 is CSVGRETYGYTF. DNA for the CDR3: TGCAGCGTTGGGAGGGAAACTTATGGCTACACCTTC.

This chain uses TRBV10-3 with TRBJ1-4, with D possibly TRBD1 on 6 matching bases. V was clipped by 4 bases and J by 8 bases, with 11 bases between them. This CDR3 contains 13 residues. CDR1 and CDR2 (germline): ENHRY, SYGVKD. Here the CDR3 reads CAISVGAGEKLFF. The CDR3 nucleotides read TGTGCCATCAGTGTGGGGGCCGGGGAAAAACTGTTTTTT.

V and J are TRBV30 and TRBJ1-5, with TRBD1 matching over 10 bases. The V and J ends lost 0 bases and 5 bases, in that order; junction bases with no gene match: 4. There are 15 residues in the CDR3. The germline gives CDR1 GTSNPN, CDR2 SVGIG (reference sequence). The CDR3 sequence is CAWSVSGQGDQPQHF. Here the CDR3 DNA reads TGTGCCTGGAGTGTATCCGGACAGGGGGATCAGCCCCAGCATTTT. The full variable domain, in which reference TRBV30 and TRBJ1-5 provide the parts outside the CDR3, is SQTIHQWPATLVQPVGSPLSLECTVEGTSNPNLYWYRQAAGRGLQLLFYSVGIGQISSEVPQNLSASRPQDRQFILSSKKLLLSDSGFYLCAWSVSGQGDQPQHFGDGTRLSIL.

The chain is built from TRBV5-1 and TRBJ1-1; D is uncertain. V was pared by 0 bases and J by 5 bases, with 17 bases between. From germline, CDR1 is SGHRS and CDR2 YFSETQ. The CDR3 totals 16 residues. CDR3: CASSLASERSGTEAFF. The CDR3 DNA follows: TGCGCCAGCAGCTTGGCGAGTGAAAGGTCAGGAACTGAAGCTTTCTTT.

The rearrangement joins TRBV5-4 to TRBJ2-7; the match to TRBD1 covers 9 bases. Germline CDR1 SGHNT, CDR2 YYREEE (reference sequence). The CDR3 has 16 amino acids. V shed 5 bases and J 1 base; nucleotides not matched to a gene: 10. The CDR3 region is CASSRSQGAASYEQYF. For the CDR3, the DNA is TGTGCCAGCAGTCGGTCACAGGGGGCGGCTTCCTACGAGCAGTACTTC.

The chain recombines TRBV10-1 with TRBJ2-7; TRBD2 matches at 8 bases. Looked up from germline, CDR1 is WNHNN and CDR2 is SYGVQD (reference sequence). The ends lost 7 bases at V and 3 bases at J; junction bases unmatched: 11. The CDR3 totals 15 residues. The chain's CDR3 is CASTDIGLAYYEQYF. CDR3 coding DNA: TGCGCCAGCACCGATATAGGACTAGCTTACTACGAGCAGTACTTC.

The chain carries TRBV7-9 and TRBJ1-1, with a possible D match to TRBD1 (5 bases). Germline CDR1 and CDR2: SEHNR and FQNEAQ (reference sequence). CDR3 length equals 15 residues. V dropped 2 bases and J dropped 0 bases, with 10 bases sitting between them. The DNA of the CDR3 is TGTGCCAGCAGCTTAATGGGACTGTTGAACACTGAAGCTTTCTTT. It translates to CASSLMGLLNTEAFF.